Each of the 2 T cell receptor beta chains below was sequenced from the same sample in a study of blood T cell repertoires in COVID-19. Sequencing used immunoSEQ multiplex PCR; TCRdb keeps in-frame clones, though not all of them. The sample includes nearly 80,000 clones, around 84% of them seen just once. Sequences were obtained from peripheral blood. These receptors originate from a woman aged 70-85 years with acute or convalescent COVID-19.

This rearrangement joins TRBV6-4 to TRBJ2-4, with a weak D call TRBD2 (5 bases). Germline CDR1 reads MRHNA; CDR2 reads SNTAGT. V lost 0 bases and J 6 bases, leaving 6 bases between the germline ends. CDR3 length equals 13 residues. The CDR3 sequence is CASSDSSGNIQYF. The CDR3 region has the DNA TGTGCCAGCAGTGACTCAAGCGGAAACATTCAGTACTTC.

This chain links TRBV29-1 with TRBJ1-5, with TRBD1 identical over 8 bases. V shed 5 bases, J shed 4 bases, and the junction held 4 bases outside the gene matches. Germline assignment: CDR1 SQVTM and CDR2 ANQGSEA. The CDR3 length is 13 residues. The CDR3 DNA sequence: TGCAGCGTTATACAGGGGGTAAATCAGCCCCAGCATTTT. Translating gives CSVIQGVNQPQHF.